This T cell receptor (beta chain) was identified during a study of cytomegalovirus exposure and HLA in healthy donors (dated by TCRdb to the late 2010s). Context from the whole study: According to an earlier analysis of several hundred of the donors, some 180 million T cells yielded roughly 110 million unique TCR beta sequences and approximately 280 Gb of sequence data. An early release that covered about 600 HLA-typed donors contained approximately 300 gigabases of sequencing data and roughly 84 million unique TCR sequences. Among the approximately 420 genotyped donors, roughly 80% belonged to the genetic ancestry cluster associated with self-reported Caucasian donors. The aim of the study was to test whether cataloging public T cell receptors could identify signatures of past pathogen exposure. The T cell repertoires of 666 subjects were profiled by immunosequencing and related to cytomegalovirus serostatus. Besides the first cohort of 550 to 750 subjects, a separate validation cohort made up of 120 or so different subjects was used. The study combined high-throughput TCR immunosequencing, statistical association of individual TCRs with disease status, and machine learning to predict cytomegalovirus infection status. To study patterns of TCR occurrence, a later analysis re-analyzed previously published TCR beta repertoires from 550 to 800 donors and added high-resolution HLA genotyping. In the later analysis, no new phenotypic data were used to find candidate immune exposures; instead, reliance was placed on TCR beta sequences and their occurrence across donors. An earlier analysis of several hundred of the donors applied high-throughput TCR beta sequencing to assess whether each TCR beta V gene segment acted as functional or pseudogenic. Donor age, sex, ethnicity and CMV serostatus were compiled alongside the repertoire data. Genome-wide SNP genotypes for about three fifths of the 666 donors were used in a later genetic analysis, which treated that subset as a discovery cohort. All discovery cohort repertoires had been generated using a single sequencing platform. HLA typing covered class I and class II loci at four-digit resolution. Typing coverage differed by locus: A, B, C, DRB1 and DQB1 were typed in roughly 620-640 donors, DQA1 in about 500, DPA1 in approximately 610, and DPB1 in 400 to 490. Because of strong linkage in the cohort, five DR-DQ haplotypes were treated as single units for association and clustering. Among around 400 genotyped donors of the cohort, an average of around 250,000 unique TCR beta nucleotide sequences was sequenced per donor, of which about 19% were non-productive. The full study reports these points: A later analysis found that TCR association rates varied across HLA loci, with DRB1 alleles showing the most associated TCRs and HLA-C alleles the fewest. While some public TCRs were present in many individuals, most TCR sequences turned up only very rarely across donors. According to a later analysis, most CMV-associated TCR beta chains appeared to be HLA-restricted, and the HLA associations seemed to be driven largely by CMV exposure. The study gave a list of over 150 TCR beta chains associated with cytomegalovirus. A cluster of highly shared sequence variants was judged likely to represent a technical artifact of the sequencing pipeline. Several of the top co-occurrence clusters appeared to be linked to parvovirus B19, influenza, CMV and Epstein-Barr virus, according to a later analysis. In vitro tests confirmed that a few of the cytomegalovirus-associated TCR beta chains recognize cytomegalovirus antigens. When HLA alleles, especially DR and DQ, strongly co-occurred, attributing TCR associations to individual alleles was difficult. Sequencing depth was assumed to be roughly uniform across donors in the presence/absence analyses, though that assumption may not hold. Cytomegalovirus status was reported to be diagnosed by the classifier with high specificity and sensitivity in both the original and validation cohorts. A further reported finding was that TCR beta sequences accurately predicted the HLA-A and HLA-B alleles for most subjects in the first cohort. The 87-base-pair reads could not distinguish some IMGT-functional V segments, including TRBV6-2 and TRBV6-3, so those segments were excluded. In an earlier analysis of some 500 of the donors, most TCR beta V segments were observed in productive rearrangements about 90% or about 30% of the time, broadly matching IMGT annotations. For the cohort, immune exposure information was limited to CMV serostatus. This cohort had only TCR beta chains sequenced, and the lack of alpha or paired-chain data limited which features could be detected. V-gene and J-gene trimming of TCR beta chains was associated with a missense DCLRE1C variant in a later genetic analysis, and the association was replicated in an independent cohort. A later analysis associated 15,000 to 20,000 TCR beta sequences with specific HLA alleles at a false discovery rate of 0.05. Because counts were too low, about 17 rarely observed V segments, including chromosome 9 orphons, were excluded from the earlier analysis of some 590 of the donors. In a later genetic analysis, fewer N-insertions in productive TCRs were reported among donors in an Asian-associated ancestry cluster than the roughly 670-donor mean. HLA typing was unavailable for some donors at each locus, so association tests used only the typed subset. A later analysis found that HLA-associated TCR beta chains were more clonally expanded and had lower generation probabilities than equally common non-associated chains. The authors suggested that the approach could potentially be generalized to other disease states and immunological phenotypes. Linkage disequilibrium might explain the correlated functional status among segregating V segments, but an unknown experimental factor could not be excluded.

The CDR3 runs 14 amino acids, cysteine and phenylalanine included. Only CDR3 DNA is held: 42 bases, read in frame from base 1. Sequences SGHRS (CDR1) and YFSETQ (CDR2) are obtained from the germline V gene. V is trimmed back by 3 bases and J by 0 bases, and the junction contains 2 bases that no gene match accounts for. Library preparation used the immunoSEQ multiplex PCR assay. For the multiplex PCR, a mixture combining 60 forward primers for TCR Vbeta segments and 13 reverse primers for TCR Jbeta segments was used. The CDR3 region of rearranged TCR beta genes was amplified from genomic DNA with a multiplex PCR assay. Amplified TCR beta libraries were sequenced as 87-base-pair reads on the Illumina HiSeq System. The paper's data handling went like this. A later analysis counted tens of millions of unique TCR beta chains across the 550 to 700 repertoires, and 10 million to 12 million of these chains were shared by at least two donors. To remove PCR and sequencing errors, raw reads were error-corrected and collapsed into unique sequences using a nearest-neighbor algorithm that merged closely related sequences. V, D and J gene segments were assigned by aligning CDR3 sequences to IMGT reference sequences. For a sequence to be retained, a match of at least six nucleotides to both a V gene segment and a J gene segment was required. Rearrangements were called productive when the CDR3 lacked stop codons and stayed in frame with V and J; all others were non-productive. CDR3 was defined by IMGT convention, running from the second conserved V-encoded cysteine to the conserved J-encoded phenylalanine. Sequences without an unambiguous match to a single V gene segment were excluded from the earlier analysis of about 600 of the donors. In an earlier analysis of approximately 610 of the donors, V segments were called functional above 56.7% productive rearrangements and were called segregating when the between-donor standard deviation exceeded 5%. A statistical classification framework was built for diagnosing cytomegalovirus status from the catalog of TCR beta chain sequences. V and J gene assignment, in a later analysis, came from comparing TCR nucleotide sequences with IMGT/GENE-DB human TR gene sequences. In a later analysis, CDR3 sequences and most-parsimonious VDJ recombination scenarios were assigned using the TCRdist pipeline. In a later analysis, each TCR beta chain was defined by its CDR3 amino acid sequence together with its V-gene family, and reads lacking a unique V-gene family were excluded. In a later analysis, several hundred highly shared, low-generation-probability nucleotide sequences were removed to address suspected cross-contamination and a sequencing artifact. In a later analysis, a clonal expansion index for each public chain was calculated from normalized within-repertoire ranks of inferred template counts. A later analysis computed generation probabilities with a VDJ recombination model fitted to out-of-frame rearrangements, and checked the results against IGoR. Hypergeometric tests were used in a later analysis to score TCR-TCR, TCR-HLA and TCR-CMV co-occurrence, with a repertoire-size bias correction applied to the TCR pairs. In a later analysis, false discovery rates were estimated by permuting HLA or CMV assignments 20 times. A later analysis grouped co-occurring TCRs with DBSCAN, adding TCRdist sequence similarity when clustering within HLA-allele-positive subsets. Repertoires with fewer than 30,000 or more than 120,000 public chains were left out of co-occurrence clustering, as were five repertoires with anomalous nucleotide sharing. Drawn from immuneACCESS, this table holds only the in-frame rearrangements with V and J called that TCRdb kept. Clones are partly lost; checked studies trace under half to an unresolved V gene and leave the rest unexplained. V, J and clone size are taken as reported in that table, and D and trimming were inferred from the DNA itself. In this sample the table shows fewer than 250,000 clones, 70% to 85% of which occur a single time. The ten largest clones represent roughly 3.2% of the sample.

The cohort consisted of 650 to 850 healthy bone marrow donors. Cohort members were all nominally healthy when sampled, although unrecorded immune exposures were likely present. The donor was CMV seropositive and belonged to the group of 250 to 350 seropositive cohort members. A peripheral blood sample was provided by each donor, and peripheral blood mononuclear cells were used for TCR beta sequencing. Genomic DNA was extracted from the blood cell samples with the Qiagen DNeasy Blood Extraction Kit. This clone was detected only a few times. The target of this receptor is not known. Base qualities are not recorded, but no much larger clone differs from it by a single base.

The sequencing input was PBMCs. This clonotype originated in a man in his forties in good health and CMV-seropositive. The chain employs TRBV5-1 and TRBJ1-2; 7 middle bases align to TRBD1. CDR3 reads: CASSSGQPNYGYTF. The nucleotide sequence reads as follows: TGCGCCAGCAGCTCGGGACAGCCTAACTATGGCTACACCTTC.